The entry that follows covers one T cell receptor (beta chain) sequence. This clone has more than one count but fewer than ten. No antigen is known for it. Nothing much larger sits one base from this clone, and base qualities are not available. These data are taken from a study of cytomegalovirus exposure and HLA in healthy donors (TCRdb year 2017). The study in broad terms: An earlier analysis of several hundred of the donors reported about 250 Gb of sequence data and 100 million to 130 million unique TCR beta sequences from 150 million to 200 million T cells. Among 300 to 450 genotyped donors of the cohort, an average of about 240,000 unique TCR beta nucleotide sequences were sequenced per donor, roughly 18% of them non-productive. The study was designed to test whether signatures of past pathogen exposure could be identified by cataloging public T cell receptors. Of the roughly 400 genotyped donors, 70% to 90% were placed in the genetic ancestry cluster associated with self-reported Caucasian donors. A later analysis re-analyzed previously published TCR beta repertoires from 550 to 700 donors and added high-resolution HLA genotyping to study TCR occurrence patterns. Roughly 5 DR-DQ haplotypes were handled as single units for association and clustering because linkage in the cohort was strong. Genome-wide SNP genotypes for about 65% of the roughly 700 donors were used in a later genetic analysis, which treated that subset as a discovery cohort. The T cell repertoires of some 700 subjects were profiled by immunosequencing and related to cytomegalovirus serostatus. The later analysis used no new phenotypic data to find candidate immune exposures, relying instead on TCR beta sequences and their occurrence across donors. An earlier analysis of 500 to 650 of the donors applied high-throughput TCR beta sequencing to assess whether each TCR beta V gene segment acted as functional or pseudogenic. An early release covering roughly 600 HLA-typed donors comprised 250 to 350 gigabases of sequencing data and roughly 86 million unique TCR sequences. The number of donors typed differed by locus, with roughly 620-640 for A, B, C, DRB1 and DQB1, approximately 500 for DQA1, 600 to 610 for DPA1, and about 450 for DPB1. All discovery cohort repertoires had been generated using a single sequencing platform. High-throughput TCR immunosequencing, statistical association of individual TCRs with disease status, and machine learning were combined to predict cytomegalovirus infection status. Donor age, sex, ethnicity and CMV serostatus were collected together with the repertoire data. Both class I and class II loci were covered by HLA typing, at four-digit resolution. In addition to the first cohort of approximately 670 subjects, a separate validation cohort of under 150 different subjects was used.

Beyond this particular receptor, the publication reports: HLA typing was unavailable for some donors at each locus, so association tests used only the typed subset. A further reported finding was that TCR beta sequences accurately predicted the HLA-A and HLA-B alleles for most subjects in the first cohort. In an earlier analysis of roughly 560 of the donors, most TCR beta V segments were observed in productive rearrangements about 90% or about 30% of the time, broadly matching IMGT annotations. Assigning TCR associations to individual alleles was difficult when HLA alleles, especially DR and DQ, strongly co-occurred. The sequencing pipeline was judged likely to have produced a cluster of highly shared sequence variants as a technical artifact. A later analysis associated approximately 17,000 TCR beta sequences with specific HLA alleles at a false discovery rate of 0.05. The earlier analysis of a few hundred of the donors excluded some 15 rarely observed V segments, including chromosome 9 orphons, because counts were too low. In both the original and validation cohorts, the classifier was reported to diagnose cytomegalovirus status with high specificity and sensitivity. In this cohort, only TCR beta chains were sequenced, and detectable features were limited by the absence of alpha or paired-chain data. According to a later analysis, TCR association rates differed among HLA loci, with DRB1 alleles showing the most associated TCRs and HLA-C alleles showing the fewest. Correlated functional status among segregating V segments might reflect linkage disequilibrium, but an unknown experimental factor could not be ruled out. In a later genetic analysis, fewer N-insertions in productive TCRs were reported among donors in an Asian-associated ancestry cluster than the roughly 700-donor mean. A later analysis reported that several top co-occurrence clusters appeared linked to parvovirus B19, influenza, CMV and Epstein-Barr virus. The 87-base-pair reads could not distinguish some IMGT-functional V segments, including TRBV6-2 and TRBV6-3, so those segments were excluded. A later genetic analysis associated a missense DCLRE1C variant with V-gene and J-gene trimming of TCR beta chains, and an independent cohort replicated the association. Across donors, most TCR sequences were observed very rarely, whereas some public TCRs were present in many individuals. Sequencing depth was assumed to be roughly uniform across donors in the presence/absence analyses, though that assumption may not hold. The authors suggested that the approach could potentially be generalized to other disease states and immunological phenotypes. The only immune exposure information available for the cohort was CMV serostatus. The study gave a list of 150 to 200 TCR beta chains associated with cytomegalovirus. In vitro tests confirmed that a few of the cytomegalovirus-associated TCR beta chains recognize cytomegalovirus antigens. In a later analysis, most CMV-associated TCR beta chains were found to appear HLA-restricted, with HLA associations seemingly driven largely by CMV exposure. Compared with equally common non-associated chains, HLA-associated TCR beta chains in a later analysis were more clonally expanded and had lower generation probabilities.

Library preparation was by the immunoSEQ multiplex PCR assay. For the multiplex PCR, a mixture combining 60 forward primers for TCR Vbeta segments and 13 reverse primers for TCR Jbeta segments was used. The CDR3 region of rearranged TCR beta genes was amplified from genomic DNA by a multiplex PCR assay. Amplified TCR beta libraries were sequenced as 87-base-pair reads on the Illumina HiSeq System. In the original analysis: Across the 600 to 700 repertoires, a later analysis counted 78 million or so unique TCR beta chains, around 10 million of which were shared by at least two donors. Raw reads were error-corrected and collapsed into unique sequences with a nearest-neighbor algorithm that merged closely related sequences to remove PCR and sequencing errors. CDR3 sequences were aligned to IMGT reference sequences to assign V, D and J gene segments. Each retained sequence needed at least a six-nucleotide match to both a V gene segment and a J gene segment. Rearrangements were called productive when the CDR3 lacked stop codons and stayed in frame with V and J; all others were non-productive. CDR3 was defined according to IMGT convention as the region running from the second conserved V-encoded cysteine to the conserved J-encoded phenylalanine. The earlier analysis of roughly 590 of the donors excluded sequences that lacked an unambiguous match to a single V gene segment. In an earlier analysis of several hundred of the donors, V segments were called functional above 56.7% productive rearrangements and were called segregating when the between-donor standard deviation exceeded 5%. A statistical classification framework was developed to diagnose cytomegalovirus status using the catalog of TCR beta chain sequences. V and J gene assignment, in a later analysis, came from comparing TCR nucleotide sequences with IMGT/GENE-DB human TR gene sequences. In a later analysis, CDR3 sequences and most-parsimonious VDJ recombination scenarios were assigned using the TCRdist pipeline. In a later analysis, each TCR beta chain was defined by its CDR3 amino acid sequence together with its V-gene family, and reads lacking a unique V-gene family were excluded. To address suspected cross-contamination and a sequencing artifact, a later analysis removed under 600 highly shared, low-generation-probability nucleotide sequences. A later analysis calculated a clonal expansion index for each public chain from normalized within-repertoire ranks of inferred template counts. A later analysis computed generation probabilities with a VDJ recombination model fitted to out-of-frame rearrangements, and checked the results against IGoR. In a later analysis, TCR-TCR, TCR-HLA and TCR-CMV co-occurrence was scored with hypergeometric tests, and a repertoire-size bias correction was applied to TCR pairs. A later analysis estimated false discovery rates by permuting HLA or CMV assignments 20 times. In a later analysis, co-occurring TCRs were grouped with DBSCAN, and TCRdist sequence similarity was added when clustering was performed within HLA-allele-positive subsets. Repertoires with fewer than 30,000 or more than 120,000 public chains, plus five repertoires with anomalous nucleotide sharing, were excluded from co-occurrence clustering. TCRdb limited this immuneACCESS table to in-frame rearrangements with V and J called. A share of clones is missing; checked studies link under half to unresolved V genes, and the rest is unexplained. That table is the source of V, J and clone size, and D and trimming were worked out from the DNA. The sample has some 140,000 clones on record, around 82% of them singletons. The ten top clones hold around 1.2% of the sample.

The CDR3 starts with the cysteine, ends with the phenylalanine, and has 20 residues. Only the CDR3 DNA stays, 60 bases, in frame from base 1. Unmatched junction bases come to 15, with V trimmed by 0 bases and J by 3 bases. Based on the germline V gene, the CDR1 and CDR2 sequences are KGHSH and LQKENI. In total, 600 or so healthy bone marrow donors made up the cohort. At the time of sampling, all cohort members were nominally healthy, though unrecorded immune exposures were likely present. The donor was CMV seronegative and was included in the group of 352 seronegative cohort members. Every donor gave a peripheral blood sample, and the peripheral blood mononuclear cells from that sample were used for TCR beta sequencing. Genomic DNA extraction from the blood cell samples was performed with the Qiagen DNeasy Blood Extraction Kit.

The source is a middle-aged man in good health and CMV-seronegative. Recombination joined TRBV18 with TRBJ2-2; 8 junctional bases match TRBD2. The sequencing input was PBMCs. The sequenced DNA: TGTGCCAGCTCACCACCGTTTTTTTTCAAGCGGGAGATCGACACCGGGGAGCTGTTTTTT. Its coded protein is CASSPPFFFKREIDTGELFF.